This TCR beta chain was sequenced for a study of response to subunit inactivated influenza vaccine. As concerns this clonotype: The antigen is undetermined.

The study's findings and limits: New T cells are recruited in small numbers by each seasonal influenza vaccination, according to the authors' suggestion.

MiXCR, applied by TCRdb to the RT-PCR reads, yields one record per CDR3 protein. The profile shows 560,000 or so distinct CDR3 sequences, approximately 7.1% of them singletons. Per germline, CDR1 SQVTM and CDR2 ANQGSEA. V shed 1 base and J 12 bases; nucleotides not matched to a gene: 7. The CDR3 sequence is 12 residues long. Sequenced material: PBMCs from blood, taken less than 25 months after vaccination. This chain connects TRBV29-1 to TRBJ2-7, with TRBD2 matching 9 bases. This sequence was found in a man between 50 and 69 years old who received an inactivated influenza vaccine. The CDR3 DNA is TGCAGCGTTGAAGGAGCGGGAGGTGTTTCGTACTTC. The encoded protein is CSVEGAGGVSYF.